This T cell receptor beta chain was captured in a study of monozygotic twins with inflammatory bowel disease. Study-wide results and caveats: Healthy twins shared more clonotypes with others than IBD patients, most markedly active ones.

CDR1 is SGHVS and CDR2 is FQNEAQ in the germline V gene. CDR3 length: 17 amino acids. Notes on this clonotype: The antigen is unknown.

TCRdb re-called the 5' RACE reads and gives one entry per CDR3 protein, without DNA. The repertoire table contains roughly 100,000 distinct CDR3 sequences. The rearrangement joins TRBV7-8 to TRBJ1-6; TCRdb indicates TRBD1, and absent DNA this call remains unverified. The receptor was isolated from a human donor with ulcerative colitis or Crohn's disease, or a healthy co-twin of an affected twin (not recorded which). Sequenced material: blood. The CDR3 spells CASSPLITSSYNSPLHF. Looking up the rest from reference TRBV7-8 and TRBJ1-6 gives the full variable domain: GAGVSQSPRYKVAKRGQDVALRCDPISGHVSLFWYQQALGQGPEFLTYFQNEAQLDKSGLPSDRFFAERPEGSVSTLKIQRTQQEDSAVYLCASSPLITSSYNSPLHFGNGTRLTVT.